This T cell receptor (beta chain) was profiled in a study of blood T cell repertoires in COVID-19. Study summary: Whether acute or convalescent, the COVID-19 samples came from the United States, Italy and Spain. PBMCs, B-cell-depleted T cells, or T cells were the source of the cDNA or gDNA that made up the material.

In the authors' methods: Amplification of reference gene primers provided the estimated nucleated cell counts. Some clones are missing from TCRdb's copy, which holds only in-frame ones; the method was immunoSEQ multiplex PCR. V, J and clone size were drawn from that table, and D and trimming were deduced from the DNA. The repertoire includes more than 200,000 clones, approximately 90% of them detected once, and approximately 2.4% sits in the top ten. Germline CDR1 SGHRS, CDR2 YFSETQ. Trimming cost V 1 base and J 1 base, with 8 bases left between them. The CDR3 is made up of 15 amino acids. The chain uses TRBV5-1 and TRBJ2-2, with a weak D call TRBD2 (6 bases). The clonotype originates from a young man with COVID-19, enrolled during active disease. Specimen: peripheral blood. The CDR3 is CASSLISGNTGELFF. CDR3 coding DNA: TGCGCCAGCAGCTTGATTAGCGGGAACACCGGGGAGCTGTTTTTT.